This entry lists 31 T cell receptor beta chains sequenced from one sample in a study of shared clonotypes between healthy human individuals. Using immunoSEQ multiplex PCR, the repertoire was profiled, and TCRdb retains in-frame clones only, with some absent. The sample shows more than 1.2 million clones, approximately 98.5% of them seen only once. Sequenced input: naive CD4+ T cells sorted from blood. Subset denoted: CD45RA+ positively selected. The receptors stem from a man aged 25-45 years in good health.

The chain recombines TRBV6-1 with TRBJ1-2; D ambiguous. The CDR3 extends over 15 amino acids. Trimming took 2 bases from V and 4 from J, leaving 14 bases between them. CDR1 is MNHNS and CDR2 is SASEGT in the germline V gene. CDR3 DNA sequence: TGTGCCAGCAGTGAATTCGGCTCTGCTAGCTATGGCTACACCTTC. It codes for CASSEFGSASYGYTF.

This clone is a singleton in its sample. The rearrangement uses TRBV18 and TRBJ1-5; D is unclear. The CDR3 is made up of 14 amino acids. V dropped 6 bases and J dropped 9 bases, with 18 bases sitting between them. The germline V gene encodes CDR1 KGHSH and CDR2 LQKENI. The CDR3: CASSPLETQGPQHF. CDR3 in DNA: TGTGCCAGCTCCCCCTTAGAGACCCAAGGGCCCCAGCATTTT.

V and J are TRBV7-6 and TRBJ2-2; 8 bases map to TRBD2. V lost 5 bases, J lost 6 bases, and 2 bases stayed unmatched. The CDR3 runs 13 residues. Germline V gene lookup returns CDR1 SGHVS and CDR2 FNYEAQ. In DNA form, the CDR3 reads TGTGCCAGCAGCCTACTAGCGGCCGGGGAGCTGTTTTTT. This codes for CASSLLAAGELFF.

This chain uses TRBV6-5 with TRBJ1-5; a weak D match, TRBD1 (5 bases). V was cut by 6 bases and J by 8 bases, with 14 bases left in between. CDR3 length: 13 residues. Germline CDR1 and CDR2: MNHEY and SVGAGI. The CDR3 reads CASSRGGGKPQHF. The DNA of the CDR3 is TGTGCCAGCAGCCGCGGGGGGGGAAAGCCCCAGCATTTT.

The chain uses TRBV25-1 and TRBJ2-1, with D hard to call. Trimming removed 4 bases from V and 9 bases from J, with 16 bases in between. Germline-derived CDR1 and CDR2 are MGHDK and SYGVNS. This CDR3 has 14 residues. CDR3 in DNA: TGTGCCAGCAGTGGGTCTCTAGGGCGAATTGAGCAGTTCTTC. It yields the protein CASSGSLGRIEQFF.

This clone was observed once. The chain is built from TRBV2 and TRBJ1-4; D gene ambiguous. V was trimmed by 6 bases and J by 3 bases, leaving 8 bases between them. Germline V gives CDR1 SNHLY, CDR2 FYNNEI. This CDR3 region has 13 residues. The CDR3 reads CASSGLANEKLFF. The CDR3 coding sequence is TGTGCCAGCAGCGGGTTGGCTAATGAAAAACTGTTTTTT.

V usage is TRBV5-1 and J usage is TRBJ1-2; TRBD1 aligns across 8 bases. The trim removed 0 bases at V and 2 bases at J, leaving 9 bases unmatched. Germline-derived CDR1 and CDR2 are SGHRS and YFSETQ. This CDR3 is 17 amino acids long. The CDR3 bases are TGCGCCAGCAGCTTGGGGACAGGGCACCTGATGAACTATGGCTACACCTTC. Amino acids: CASSLGTGHLMNYGYTF.

The V gene is TRBV6-1, the J gene TRBJ1-5; perhaps TRBD1 as D (5 bases). The CDR3 extends over 13 amino acids. Between the trimmed V and J ends, which lost 6 bases and 0 bases, there was a span of 6 bases. Germline V CDR1 and CDR2: MNHNS, SASEGT. The CDR3 here is CASRDTSNQPQHF. CDR3 in DNA: TGTGCCAGCAGGGACACTAGCAATCAGCCCCAGCATTTT.

The chain is built from TRBV7-2 and TRBJ1-1; D remains ambiguous. V gave up 5 bases and J gave up 3 bases, with 13 bases separating them. The germline CDR1 and CDR2 sequences are SGHTA and FQGNSA. CDR3 length: 14 amino acids. CDR3 sequence reads: CASSPYIAYTEAFF. The CDR3 nucleotides are TGTGCCAGCAGCCCCTACATCGCGTACACTGAAGCTTTCTTT.

The genes are TRBV25-1 and TRBJ1-1; TRBD1 agrees at 10 bases. Germline loops: CDR1 MGHDK, CDR2 SYGVNS. The CDR3 contains 14 residues. V shed 6 bases, J shed 1 base, and the junction held 2 bases outside the gene matches. CDR3 nucleotide sequence: TGTGCCAGCAGGACAGGGGGCTGGAACACTGAAGCTTTCTTT. This sequence encodes CASRTGGWNTEAFF.

The CDR3 is CASSRPQGPGDEQFF. CDR3 nucleotide sequence: TGTGCCAGCAGCCGTCCTCAGGGTCCCGGGGATGAGCAGTTCTTC. This chain connects TRBV5-6 to TRBJ2-1, with D perhaps matching TRBD1 or TRBD2 (5 bases each). CDR1 SGHDT and CDR2 YYEEEE come from the germline V gene. Trimming took 4 bases from V and 8 from J, leaving 19 bases between them. CDR3 length: 15 amino acids.

The V gene is TRBV5-1, the J gene TRBJ2-7, with 14 bases fitting TRBD2. Germline V gives CDR1 SGHRS, CDR2 YFSETQ. J was trimmed by 3 bases and V by 4 bases; bases with no gene match: 3. The CDR3 loop spans 15 amino acids. DNA of the CDR3: TGCGCCAGCAGCACGGGACTAGCGGGGGACTACGAGCAGTACTTC. Amino acid sequence: CASSTGLAGDYEQYF.

This chain uses TRBV27 with TRBJ1-1, with D possibly being TRBD1 (6 bases). Per the germline V gene, CDR1 is MNHEY and CDR2 is SMNVEV (reference sequence). Trimming pared 3 bases from V and 3 bases from J, leaving 11 bases between. This CDR3 comprises 14 residues. CDR3 sequence (DNA): TGTGCCAGCAGTTTTCGGGGGCCTTACACTGAAGCTTTCTTT. Translated: CASSFRGPYTEAFF.

V and J are TRBV10-3 and TRBJ2-5, with D maybe TRBD1 (6 bases). Trimming pared 11 bases from V and 5 bases from J, leaving 21 bases between. Per the germline V gene, CDR1 is ENHRY and CDR2 is SYGVKD. This CDR3 region has 14 residues. CDR3 sequence reads: CAPPRPGQRETQYF. The CDR3 bases are TGTGCCCCGCCTCGACCCGGACAGAGGGAGACCCAGTACTTC.

The CDR3 DNA sequence: TGTGCCAGCAGCGTAGATCCTAGAGGGTACGAGCAGTACTTC. Encoded protein: CASSVDPRGYEQYF. The chain is built from TRBV9 and TRBJ2-7; possible D gene TRBD2, 5 bases. The CDR3 loop spans 14 amino acids. The V end was cut by 0 bases, the J end by 4 bases, with 11 bases between. Germline V gives CDR1 SGDLS, CDR2 YYNGEE.

This chain connects TRBV6-5 to TRBJ1-2; 7 bases map to TRBD1. CDR1 and CDR2 from the germline V gene are MNHEY and SVGAGI. J gave up 0 bases and V 5 bases, and 6 bases lay outside the gene matches. This CDR3 is 15 amino acids long. CDR3 residues: CASSPGTASNYGYTF. Here the CDR3 DNA reads TGTGCCAGCAGTCCCGGGACAGCGTCTAACTATGGCTACACCTTC.

J is TRBJ2-5 and V is TRBV7-2; 7 bases fit TRBD1. Losses at the gene ends were 5 bases for V and 5 bases for J; bases not matched to a gene: 8. This CDR3 region has 14 residues. Germline lookup yields CDR1 SGHTA and CDR2 FQGNSA. The CDR3 loop is CASSRRTGGETQYF. The CDR3 DNA sequence: TGTGCCAGCAGCCGGCGGACAGGCGGCGAGACCCAGTACTTC.

Note on this clone: Other DNA sequences in the sample encode the same CDR3. The chain combines TRBV5-1 with TRBJ2-3, with TRBD2 identical over 14 bases. The length of the CDR3 is 16 residues. Germline V CDR1 and CDR2: SGHRS, YFSETQ. Losses at the gene ends were 4 bases for V and 4 bases for J; bases not matched to a gene: 5. Here the CDR3 reads CASSTGLAGVADTQYF. CDR3 sequence (DNA): TGCGCCAGCAGCACGGGACTAGCGGGAGTGGCAGATACGCAGTATTTT.

The chain couples TRBV7-6 to TRBJ2-5, with 8 bases aligning to TRBD2. The CDR3 covers 16 residues. CDR1 SGHVS and CDR2 FNYEAQ come from the germline V gene. The J segment lost 2 bases and the V segment lost 5 bases, leaving 10 bases of the junction unmatched. The CDR3 nucleotides read TGTGCCAGCAGCCCTCTTTTGGCGGGAGGACAAGAGACCCAGTACTTC. Translated, it gives CASSPLLAGGQETQYF.

The chain recombines TRBV21-1 with TRBJ1-5. TRBV21-1 is labeled a pseudogene. This CDR3 region has 15 residues. The CDR3 reads CASSKAGDSNQPQHF. CDR3 coding DNA: TGTGCCAGCAGCAAAGCCGGGGATAGCAATCAGCCCCAGCATTTT.

This sequence joins TRBV4-2 and TRBJ1-2; TRBD1 aligns across 9 bases. This CDR3 comprises 14 residues. Germline CDR1 is LGHNA and CDR2 is YNFKEQ. J gave up 8 bases and V 3 bases, and 7 bases lay outside the gene matches. In nucleotides, the CDR3 is TGTGCCAGCAGCCACCCCGGGACAGGGCGCGGCTACACCTTC. It is translated as CASSHPGTGRGYTF.

The chain has TRBV6-6 and TRBJ2-7; 7 positions match TRBD1. The junction had 13 bases not matched to a gene; V was cut back by 6 bases and J by 8 bases. The CDR3 runs to 14 residues. The germline CDR1 and CDR2 sequences are MNHNY and SVGAGI (reference sequence). The CDR3 spells CASSSSSRQGQQYF. Written as DNA, the CDR3 is TGTGCCAGCAGCTCATCCTCGCGACAGGGACAGCAGTACTTC.

The chain recombines TRBV13 with TRBJ2-7, with unresolved D. V lost 6 bases, J lost 7 bases, and 13 bases lay in between. The CDR3 length is 12 residues. The germline V gene encodes CDR1 PRHDT and CDR2 FYEKMQ (reference sequence). The CDR3 DNA reads TGTGCCAGCAGTTCCAATGTACAGGAGCAGTACTTC. Translated, it gives CASSSNVQEQYF.

Comments on this clone: Other DNA sequences from this sample encode an identical CDR3 as well. The chain employs TRBV5-8 and TRBJ2-7, with unresolved D. Trimming removed 0 bases from V and 4 bases from J, with 2 bases in between. From germline, CDR1 is SGHTS and CDR2 YDEGEE. This CDR3 is built from 11 residues. CDR3: CASSLVYEQYF. CDR3 nucleotides: TGTGCCAGCAGCTTGGTGTACGAGCAGTACTTC.

The J gene is TRBJ2-2, the V gene TRBV11-3; D remains ambiguous. CDR1 SGHNT and CDR2 YENEEA come from the germline V gene. The CDR3 loop spans 12 amino acids. Trimming left V 5 bases short and J 4 bases short, with 5 bases between. This CDR3 is CASSPSTGELFF. CDR3 DNA: TGTGCCAGCAGCCCCAGCACCGGGGAGCTGTTTTTT.

The chain employs TRBV7-9 and TRBJ2-1; D remains ambiguous. The V gene's germline CDR1 is SEHNR and CDR2 FQNEAQ (reference sequence). V gave up 1 base and J gave up 9 bases, with 16 bases separating them. This CDR3 contains 15 residues. In DNA form, the CDR3 reads TGTGCCAGCAGCTTAGAAACTACACTTTGGGGTGAGCAGTTCTTC. Translated: CASSLETTLWGEQFF.

V usage is TRBV2 and J usage is TRBJ2-5; a weak D match, TRBD2 (6 bases). The germline V and J ends were trimmed by 6 bases and 4 bases, with 15 bases remaining between them. CDR3 length: 14 residues. The germline V gene has CDR1 SNHLY and CDR2 FYNNEI. The chain's CDR3 is CASSGRGGRETQYF. The DNA of the CDR3 is TGTGCCAGCAGCGGACGTGGAGGGAGAGAGACCCAGTACTTC.

The J gene is TRBJ2-1, the V gene TRBV21-1; TRBD2 reflects the table's D call only, with no check against the DNA. TRBV21-1 is flagged as a pseudogene. This CDR3 is 14 amino acids long. The CDR3 DNA follows: TGTGCCAGCAGCAACCCCAGCCGAGGGAATGAGCAGTTCTTC. Its protein is CASSNPSRGNEQFF.

The CDR3 loop is CAISELGTQYF. DNA for the CDR3: TGTGCCATCAGTGAGTTGGGTACGCAGTATTTT. This chain joins TRBV10-3 and TRBJ2-3; D unresolved. Trimming cost V 1 base and J 8 bases, with 4 bases left between them. CDR1 and CDR2 (germline): ENHRY, SYGVKD. The CDR3 totals 11 residues.

This chain joins TRBV9 and TRBJ2-7, with 13 bases identical to TRBD2. CDR1 is SGDLS, CDR2 YYNGEE, per germline. This CDR3 is 19 amino acids long. V was pared by 0 bases and J by 0 bases, with 9 bases of the junction left unmatched. This chain's CDR3 is CASSVAKRTSGRGSYEQYF. The CDR3 DNA is TGTGCCAGCAGCGTAGCTAAGCGGACTAGCGGGAGAGGCTCCTACGAGCAGTACTTC.

The J gene is TRBJ1-1, the V gene TRBV19, with D uncertain. Germline V lookup: CDR1 LNHDA, CDR2 SQIVND (reference sequence). This CDR3 is 15 amino acids long. Trimming took 6 bases from V and 1 from J, leaving 15 bases between them. The CDR3 region has the DNA TGTGCCAGTAGAAGGAAGGGCGGAACGAACACTGAAGCTTTCTTT. Its translation is CASRRKGGTNTEAFF.